This is a list of T cell receptor beta chains from one sample in a study of PD-1 blockade in classical Hodgkin lymphoma. Measured with immunoSEQ multiplex PCR; TCRdb has only the in-frame clones, and not every one. Of fewer than 40,000 clones detected, approximately 90% appear once; the ten largest clones hold approximately 0.22%. Sequenced material: CD4+ T cells from blood. These receptors were collected from a human donor with classical Hodgkin lymphoma. Each CDR3 is given with its conserved first and last residue. A D gene is named only where the DNA matches it firmly. Clone size is not always given. Where it is, it says once, few, many or a class for expanded clones.

length,V,J,D,size,DNA,CDR3
12,TRBV30,TRBJ2-2,.,.,TGTGCCTGGACAGGGAACACCGGGGAGCTGTTTTTT,CAWTGNTGELFF
15,TRBV28,TRBJ1-2,TRBD1,once,TGTGCCAGCAGACCCGGGACAGGGGGGCGCTATGGCTACACCTTC,CASRPGTGGRYGYTF
15,TRBV10-3,TRBJ1-1,TRBD1,.,TGTGCCACCACCAGGGCCGGACAGGGACTTCCAGAAGCTTTCTTT,CATTRAGQGLPEAFF
15,TRBV14,TRBJ2-7,TRBD2,once,TGTGCCAGCAGCCAACAATTGCGGGAGGTCCACGAGCAGTACTTC,CASSQQLREVHEQYF
16,TRBV7-9,TRBJ1-1,TRBD1,.,TGTGCCAGCAGCCTAGACCCAGGACAGGGGGCTACTGAAGCTTTCTTT,CASSLDPGQGATEAFF
17,TRBV27,TRBJ2-1,TRBD2,.,TGTGCCAGCAGTTCCCAACGACTAGCGGGAGTCTACAATGAGCAGTTCTTC,CASSSQRLAGVYNEQFF
11,TRBV20-1,TRBJ1-4,TRBD1,.,TGCAGTGCTATAAACACAGGGGTTCCGTTTTTT,CSAINTGVPFF
13,TRBV6-5,TRBJ2-3,TRBD2,.,TGTGCCAGCAAACGCGGGGGTGGAGATACGCAGTATTTT,CASKRGGGDTQYF
15,TRBV10-3,TRBJ2-3,.,.,TGTGCCATCAGTGCCCTCGGTGGCACGGCAGATACGCAGTATTTT,CAISALGGTADTQYF
15,TRBV18,TRBJ2-1,.,.,TGTGCCAGCTCACCAACTAGATTGAACTACAATGAGCAGTTCTTC,CASSPTRLNYNEQFF
18,TRBV4-2,TRBJ2-1,.,.,TGTGCCAGCAGCCCCCTTCAACCACTAGGGGGGGCGTACAATGAGCAGTTCTTC,CASSPLQPLGGAYNEQFF
15,TRBV7-8,TRBJ2-1,.,.,TGTGCCAGCAGCGTCCGACCCGACCCGTACAATGAGCAGTTCTTC,CASSVRPDPYNEQFF
15,TRBV6-5,TRBJ2-7,.,once,TGTGCCAGCAGTTACAGCGGGGACAGATTCTACGAGCAGTACTTC,CASSYSGDRFYEQYF
14,TRBV30,TRBJ2-5,.,.,TGTGCCTGGAGTGTAGGACAGATCCGAGAGACCCAGTACTTC,CAWSVGQIRETQYF
14,TRBV19,TRBJ2-5,.,.,TGTGCCAGTAGTCAAACGGGCAGGGTAGCGACCCAGTACTTC,CASSQTGRVATQYF
14,TRBV19,TRBJ1-5,.,.,TGTGCCAGTAGTAATCTAATGGGCAATCAGCCCCAGCATTTT,CASSNLMGNQPQHF
14,TRBV5-1,TRBJ1-1,.,.,TGCGCCAGCAGCTTTGGACAGAAGAACACTGAAGCTTTCTTT,CASSFGQKNTEAFF
16,TRBV5-1,TRBJ2-4,TRBD2,.,TGCGCCAGCAGCTTGTTATCAAGCGGGGGGGCCAACATTCAGTACTTC,CASSLLSSGGANIQYF
14,TRBV19,TRBJ2-7,TRBD1,.,TGTGCCAGTAGTACGGGACAGGGGGTGTCCGAGCAGTACTTC,CASSTGQGVSEQYF
12,TRBV10-1,TRBJ2-2,.,.,TGCGCCAGCCGGCAGAACACCGGGGAGCTGTTTTTT,CASRQNTGELFF
12,TRBV6-1,TRBJ1-2,.,few,TGTGCCAGCAGCGGATCTAACTATGGCTACACCTTC,CASSGSNYGYTF
16,TRBV21-1,TRBJ2-7,.,.,TGTGCCAGCAGCCTTCAGACAGGTGGGAACTCCTACGAGCAGTACTTC,CASSLQTGGNSYEQYF